Listed below are T cell receptor beta chains from one sample, sequenced in a study of graft-versus-host responses after intestinal transplantation. Sequencing used immunoSEQ multiplex PCR; TCRdb keeps in-frame clones, though not all of them. The top ten hold 7.6% of the sample, which has roughly 85,000 clones, approximately 90% seen once. These receptors' targets are unknown. This specimen consisted of unstimulated CD8+ T cells sorted from spleen or lymph node cells, obtained before transplant. These receptors originate from a human donor who was the organ donor for an intestinal transplant. Both conserved end residues are part of each CDR3. Fields, in order: CDR3 length, clone size, V gene, D gene, J gene, CDR3 DNA, CDR3 protein. D genes are given only for firm matches. For some rows the clone size is stated as once, few or many, or as a class when expanded; others skip it.

>16|-|TRBV4-1|-|TRBJ1-4
TGCGCCAGCAGCACCCGACAGACCGCAACTAATGAAAAACTGTTTTTT
CASSTRQTATNEKLFF
>11|-|TRBV28|-|TRBJ1-1
TGTGCCAGCTTCGGGGGGTTTGAAGCTTTCTTT
CASFGGFEAFF
>15|-|TRBV27|-|TRBJ1-1
TGTGCCAGCAGTTTAGTTCGAGATCTGAACACTGAAGCTTTCTTT
CASSLVRDLNTEAFF
>16|-|TRBV5-1|TRBD1|TRBJ2-3
TGCGCCAGCAGCTTGCGACAGGGCCCAAGCACAGATACGCAGTATTTT
CASSLRQGPSTDTQYF
>13|-|TRBV30|-|TRBJ1-1
TGTGCCTGGGTTGATGGGGCTCCCACTGAAGCTTTCTTT
CAWVDGAPTEAFF
>12|-|TRBV11-2|-|TRBJ2-5
TGTGCCAGCAGCCATAATGCTAAGACCCAGTACTTC
CASSHNAKTQYF
>16|-|TRBV4-2|-|TRBJ2-1
TGTGCCAGCAGTCAAGTTGGTTCCGACCCCTACAATGAGCAGTTCTTC
CASSQVGSDPYNEQFF
>16|-|TRBV13|TRBD1|TRBJ1-1
TGTGCCAGCAGCCTTGGACAGGGAGGCGTGAACACTGAAGCTTTCTTT
CASSLGQGGVNTEAFF
>17|-|TRBV27|-|TRBJ2-3
TGTGCCAGCAGTTCACGCGGCGGGACAGCGGGCACAGATACGCAGTATTTT
CASSSRGGTAGTDTQYF
>14|-|TRBV30|-|TRBJ1-1
TGTGCCTGGAGTGTATTGGGCAGGTGGACTGAAGCTTTCTTT
CAWSVLGRWTEAFF
>14|-|TRBV23-1|TRBD1|TRBJ2-5
TGCGCCAGCAGTCAAGAGGGACAGCGAGAGACCCAGTACTTC
CASSQEGQRETQYF
>15|-|TRBV19|TRBD2|TRBJ2-2
TGTGCCAGTAGTATTAGCGGGAGCAGTACCGGGGAGCTGTTTTTT
CASSISGSSTGELFF
>14|-|TRBV5-5|-|TRBJ2-7
TGTGCCAGCAGCTTCTCCTCAGGCCAGTACGAGCAGTACTTC
CASSFSSGQYEQYF
>15|-|TRBV6-1|-|TRBJ1-5
TGTGCCAGCAGTGAAGCGTGGGGATTGGGTCAGCCCCAGCATTTT
CASSEAWGLGQPQHF
>14|-|TRBV9|TRBD1|TRBJ1-6
TGTGCCAGCAGCGTAACACAGGGGAGATCACCCCTCCACTTT
CASSVTQGRSPLHF
>15|-|TRBV5-6|-|TRBJ2-1
TGTGCCAGCAGCTCCTTCACTAGCTCCTACAATGAGCAGTTCTTC
CASSSFTSSYNEQFF
>13|-|TRBV6-1|TRBD1|TRBJ2-7
TGTGCCAGCAGTTGGACAGGGTCGGACGAGCAGTACTTC
CASSWTGSDEQYF
>14|-|TRBV11-2|TRBD1|TRBJ1-1
TGTGCCAGCAGCTTCGGGACAGGGACCACTGAAGCTTTCTTT
CASSFGTGTTEAFF
>14|once|TRBV7-3|-|TRBJ1-1
TGTGCCAGCAGCTCGATGGACAGGAACACTGAAGCTTTCTTT
CASSSMDRNTEAFF
>15|-|TRBV23-1|-|TRBJ2-7
TGCGCCAGCAGTCCGGGGCTTCACTCACTGGGCGAGCAGTACTTC
CASSPGLHSLGEQYF
>13|-|TRBV2|TRBD1|TRBJ1-2
TGTGCCAGCAGCGCAACAGGGGCCTATGGCTACACCTTC
CASSATGAYGYTF
>14|-|TRBV19|-|TRBJ1-1
TGTGCCAGTAGTATCGGGGGCGGGAACACTGAAGCTTTCTTT
CASSIGGGNTEAFF
>12|-|TRBV5-5|-|TRBJ1-1
TGTGCCAGCAGCTTCGGCTCCTCGCAAGCTTTCTTT
CASSFGSSQAFF